This T cell receptor (beta chain) is from a study of cytomegalovirus exposure and HLA in healthy donors (dated 2017 in TCRdb). With respect to the entire study: An earlier analysis of under 600 of the donors reported about 250 Gb of sequence data and roughly 100 million unique TCR beta sequences from roughly 200 million T cells. Roughly 300 gigabases of sequencing data and about 92 million unique TCR sequences made up an early release that covered some 640 HLA-typed donors. Of the roughly 390 genotyped donors, roughly 76% were placed in the genetic ancestry cluster associated with self-reported Caucasian donors. The aim of the study was to test whether cataloging public T cell receptors could identify signatures of past pathogen exposure. The study used immunosequencing to profile the T cell repertoires of about 670 subjects and linked those repertoires to cytomegalovirus serostatus. Along with the roughly 670-subject first cohort, a separate validation cohort of about 110 different subjects was used. To predict cytomegalovirus infection status, the study combined high-throughput TCR immunosequencing, statistical association of individual TCRs with disease status, and machine learning. A later analysis re-analyzed previously published TCR beta repertoires from approximately 700 donors and added high-resolution HLA genotyping to study TCR occurrence patterns. In the later analysis, no new phenotypic data were used to find candidate immune exposures; instead, reliance was placed on TCR beta sequences and their occurrence across donors. An earlier analysis of some 500 of the donors applied high-throughput TCR beta sequencing to assess whether each TCR beta V gene segment acted as functional or pseudogenic. Alongside the repertoire data, information on donor age, sex, ethnicity and CMV serostatus was compiled. A later genetic analysis took genome-wide SNP genotypes for about three fifths of the 666 donors and used that subset as a discovery cohort. Every discovery cohort repertoire had been produced on one sequencing platform. HLA typing included class I and class II loci at four-digit resolution. Typing coverage differed by locus: A, B, C, DRB1 and DQB1 were typed in about 629-630 donors, DQA1 in 522, DPA1 in 600 to 610, and DPB1 in around 440. Because of strong linkage in the cohort, roughly five DR-DQ haplotypes were treated as single units for association and clustering. Among about 370 genotyped donors of the cohort, an average of roughly 230,000 unique TCR beta nucleotide sequences was sequenced per donor, of which 15% to 20% were non-productive.

In the case of this clone: Its binding antigen is unknown. There are no base qualities to consult, and no much larger clone falls within one base.

The cohort comprised 670 or so healthy bone marrow donors. Cohort members were all nominally healthy when sampled, although unrecorded immune exposures were likely present. The donor tested CMV seronegative and was one of the 352 seronegative cohort members. Each donor provided a peripheral blood sample, and peripheral blood mononuclear cells were used for TCR beta sequencing. Genomic DNA extraction from the blood cell samples was performed with the Qiagen DNeasy Blood Extraction Kit. Library preparation employed the immunoSEQ multiplex PCR assay. A mixture of 60 forward primers for TCR Vbeta segments and 13 reverse primers for TCR Jbeta segments was used in the multiplex PCR. Amplification of the CDR3 region of rearranged TCR beta genes was performed with a multiplex PCR assay on genomic DNA. Amplified TCR beta libraries were sequenced as 87-base-pair reads on the Illumina HiSeq System. The authors' pipeline ran thus. A later analysis tallied approximately 87 million unique TCR beta chains across the 666 repertoires, and some 12 million of those chains were shared by two or more donors. Raw reads were error-corrected and collapsed into unique sequences with a nearest-neighbor algorithm that merged closely related sequences to remove PCR and sequencing errors. CDR3 sequences were aligned to IMGT reference sequences to assign V, D and J gene segments. For a sequence to be retained, a match of at least six nucleotides was required to both a V gene segment and a J gene segment. A rearrangement counted as productive if the CDR3 had no stop codons and remained in frame with V and J, and every other rearrangement counted as non-productive. CDR3 was defined by IMGT convention, running from the second conserved V-encoded cysteine to the conserved J-encoded phenylalanine. The earlier analysis of about 570 of the donors excluded any sequence lacking an unambiguous match to a single V gene segment. An earlier analysis of several hundred of the donors called V segments functional above 56.7% productive rearrangements and segregating when the between-donor standard deviation exceeded 5%. A statistical classification framework was built to diagnose cytomegalovirus status from the catalog of TCR beta chain sequences. In a later analysis, V and J genes were assigned by comparing TCR nucleotide sequences against IMGT/GENE-DB human TR gene sequences. A later analysis assigned CDR3 sequences and most-parsimonious VDJ recombination scenarios with the TCRdist pipeline. In a later analysis, each TCR beta chain was defined by its CDR3 amino acid sequence together with its V-gene family, and reads without a unique V-gene family were excluded. As a way to deal with suspected cross-contamination and a sequencing artifact, a later analysis dropped 450 to 600 nucleotide sequences that were highly shared and had low generation probability. In a later analysis, a clonal expansion index was calculated for each public chain from normalized within-repertoire ranks of inferred template counts. Generation probabilities in a later analysis came from a VDJ recombination model fitted to out-of-frame rearrangements, and those results were checked against IGoR. A later analysis scored TCR-TCR, TCR-HLA and TCR-CMV co-occurrence with hypergeometric tests, applying a repertoire-size bias correction to TCR pairs. False discovery rates were estimated in a later analysis by permuting HLA or CMV assignments 20 times. In a later analysis, co-occurring TCRs were grouped using DBSCAN, and TCRdist sequence similarity was added for clustering within HLA-allele-positive subsets. Co-occurrence clustering excluded repertoires with fewer than 30,000 or more than 120,000 public chains, plus five with anomalous nucleotide sharing. What TCRdb holds here is the immuneACCESS table cut down to in-frame rearrangements. Part of the clones is not present; checked against another copy, under half of the missing clones reflect an unresolved V gene, and the others are unexplained. From that table come the V and J calls and clone size; the DNA was used to work out D and trimming. The sample records around 190,000 clones, roughly 85% of which are singletons. The ten largest account for 0.65% to 0.75% of the sample.

Study-wide conclusions, independent of this receptor: According to a later analysis, TCR association rates differed among HLA loci, with DRB1 alleles showing the most associated TCRs and HLA-C alleles showing the fewest. A further reported finding was that TCR beta sequences accurately predicted the HLA-A and HLA-B alleles for most subjects in the first cohort. According to a later analysis, parvovirus B19, influenza, CMV and Epstein-Barr virus appeared linked to several top co-occurrence clusters. Sequencing depth was assumed to be roughly uniform across donors in the presence/absence analyses, though that assumption may not hold. Strong co-occurrence of HLA alleles, especially DR and DQ, made assigning TCR associations to individual alleles difficult. A later analysis associated some 17,000 TCR beta sequences with specific HLA alleles at a false discovery rate of 0.05. The authors suggested that the approach could potentially be generalized to other disease states and immunological phenotypes. According to a later genetic analysis, donors in an Asian-associated ancestry cluster had fewer N-insertions in productive TCRs than the approximately 710-donor mean. The cohort was sequenced for TCR beta chains only, and without alpha or paired-chain data the features that could be detected were limited. The 87-base-pair reads could not distinguish some IMGT-functional V segments, including TRBV6-2 and TRBV6-3, so those segments were excluded. A total of 150 or so TCR beta chains were listed by the study as associated with cytomegalovirus. In a later genetic analysis, a missense DCLRE1C variant was associated with V-gene and J-gene trimming of TCR beta chains, and the association was replicated in an independent cohort. For the cohort, immune exposure information was limited to CMV serostatus. Three of the identified cytomegalovirus-associated TCR beta chains were confirmed in vitro to be specific for cytomegalovirus antigens. Broadly in line with IMGT annotations, most TCR beta V segments showed up in productive rearrangements about 87% or about 30% of the time in an earlier analysis of several hundred of the donors. In a later analysis, most CMV-associated TCR beta chains were found to appear HLA-restricted, with HLA associations seemingly driven largely by CMV exposure. The sequencing pipeline was judged likely to have produced a cluster of highly shared sequence variants as a technical artifact. Most TCR sequences were observed very rarely across donors, whereas some public TCRs were present in many individuals. The classifier was reported to diagnose cytomegalovirus status with high specificity and sensitivity in both the original cohort and the validation cohort. Because HLA typing was missing for some donors at each locus, association tests included only the typed subset. Compared with equally common non-associated chains, HLA-associated TCR beta chains in a later analysis were more clonally expanded and had lower generation probabilities. Because counts were too low, about 17 rarely observed V segments, including chromosome 9 orphons, were excluded from the earlier analysis of 587 of the donors. Linkage disequilibrium might explain the correlated functional status among segregating V segments, but an unknown experimental factor could not be ruled out.

CDR3 length: 16 amino acids, cysteine to phenylalanine. The sequence is cut down to CDR3 DNA, 48 bases in frame from base 1. V ends up 0 bases short and J 3 bases short, with an unmatched junction base count of 4. CDR1 SGHRS and CDR2 YFSETQ were looked up in the germline V gene. The sequenced material came from PBMCs. Recombination joined TRBV5-1 with TRBJ2-5, and 11 bases in between align with TRBD2. This TCR was recovered from a woman aged 40 to 49 in good health and CMV-seronegative. In nucleotide form, the sequence is TGCGCCAGCAGCTTGGGGACTAGCGGGTTAGAAGAGACCCAGTACTTC. This encodes CASSLGTSGLEETQYF. The CDR3 plus the reference TRBV5-1 and TRBJ2-5 genes for the other parts give the full variable domain: KAGVTQTPRYLIKTRGQQVTLSCSPISGHRSVSWYQQTPGQGLQFLFEYFSETQRNKGNFPGRFSGRQFSNSRSEMNVSTLELGDSALYLCASSLGTSGLEETQYFGPGTRLLVL.